This is a list of T cell receptor beta chains from one sample in a study of shared clonotypes between healthy human individuals. Only in-frame clones appear in the TCRdb table, and some are missing; sequencing was by immunoSEQ multiplex PCR. The sample holds over 2 million clones, less than 95% seen once. The source material was naive CD8+ T cells sorted from blood. All receptors come from a man aged 18-30 years in good health. CDR3s include the opening cysteine and the closing phenylalanine or tryptophan. The D gene is left open where the match is weak. Size is omitted from some rows. Given values are once, few, many or a class for expanded clones.

>NA|TRBV5-6|once|TRBJ1-2
CASSPGDSGYTF
TGTGCCAGCAGTCCAGGAGATAGTGGCTACACCTTC
>TRBD1|TRBV7-6|NA|TRBJ1-4
CASSSTGAGKINEKLFF
TGTGCCAGCAGCTCTACAGGGGCCGGGAAGATTAATGAAAAACTGTTTTTT
>NA|TRBV2|NA|TRBJ1-4
CASSEDGGPRDNEKLFF
TGTGCCAGCAGTGAAGACGGAGGGCCTCGGGATAATGAAAAACTGTTTTTT
>NA|TRBV25-1|NA|TRBJ1-2
CASSEKYGTEYYGYTF
TGTGCCAGCAGTGAAAAGTACGGGACGGAGTACTATGGCTACACCTTC
>NA|TRBV7-2|NA|TRBJ2-1
CASSASAEQFF
TGTGCCAGCAGCGCGTCGGCGGAGCAGTTCTTC
>NA|TRBV25-1|NA|TRBJ2-5
CASTGQRETQYF
TGTGCCAGCACGGGCCAACGAGAGACCCAGTACTTC
>NA|TRBV28|NA|TRBJ2-7
CASSMVQHHEQYF
TGTGCCAGCAGCATGGTCCAGCACCACGAGCAGTACTTC
>NA|TRBV4-3|NA|TRBJ1-4
CASSQEQGRINEKLFF
TGCGCCAGCAGCCAAGAGCAGGGTCGGATTAATGAAAAACTGTTTTTT
>NA|TRBV2|NA|TRBJ1-2
CASSEWQGYGYTF
TGTGCCAGCAGTGAATGGCAGGGCTATGGCTACACCTTC
>NA|TRBV28|NA|TRBJ1-5
CASSLYPLPTENQPQHF
TGTGCCAGCAGTTTATATCCCCTCCCGACAGAGAATCAGCCCCAGCATTTT
>TRBD1|TRBV6-5|NA|TRBJ1-1
CASSLDRGDTEAFF
TGTGCCAGCAGCTTGGACAGGGGGGACACTGAAGCTTTCTTT